This T cell receptor (beta chain) originates from a study of control samples from healthy donors and cancer patients. Measured with immunoSEQ multiplex PCR; TCRdb has only the in-frame clones, and not every one. The repertoire holds some 130,000 clones, roughly 89% seen once, with approximately 8% in the top ten. Per the germline V gene, CDR1 is MDHEN and CDR2 is SYDVKM. The CDR3 loop spans 13 amino acids. The junction had 7 bases not matched to a gene; V was cut back by 5 bases and J by 6 bases. The chain combines TRBV28 with TRBJ2-7; 7 bases agree with TRBD2. Input material: PBMCs. The origin of this receptor is a man aged 45-65 years with head and neck cancer. The CDR3 here is CASSGGRASEQYF. CDR3 DNA: TGTGCCAGCAGTGGGGGGAGGGCCTCCGAGCAGTACTTC.